The 14 T cell receptor beta chains below all came from one sample that was sequenced in a study of blood T cell repertoires in COVID-19. Measured with immunoSEQ multiplex PCR; TCRdb has only the in-frame clones, and not every one. Of approximately 120,000 clones detected, less than 90% appear once; the ten largest clones hold approximately 30%. The sample consisted of peripheral blood. Receptor source: a woman over 75 with acute or convalescent COVID-19.

This clone was found once. The V gene is TRBV5-5, the J gene TRBJ1-1, with 9 bases identical to TRBD1. V was pared by 2 bases and J by 3 bases, with 5 bases of the junction left unmatched. This CDR3 is 15 amino acids long. CDR1 and CDR2 from the germline V gene are SGHKS and YYEKEE (reference sequence). DNA of the CDR3: TGTGCCAGCAGCTTTACAGGGGGCACGGACACTGAAGCTTTCTTT. Translating gives CASSFTGGTDTEAFF.

The chain couples TRBV12-5 to TRBJ1-2; possible D gene TRBD1, 6 bases. The length of the CDR3 is 14 residues. V shed 2 bases and J shed 4 bases, with 11 bases lying between them. The V gene's germline CDR1 is LGHNT and CDR2 FRNRAP. CDR3 loop: CASGLTRQVYGYTF. The CDR3 DNA sequence: TGTGCTAGTGGTTTGACCCGACAGGTCTATGGCTACACCTTC.

The V gene is TRBV20-1, the J gene TRBJ2-1; 9 bases fit TRBD2. The CDR3 contains 15 residues. V shed 3 bases and J 7 bases; nucleotides not matched to a gene: 10. Looked up from germline, CDR1 is DFQATT and CDR2 is SNEGSKA (reference sequence). CDR3 loop: CSASHRRGGPNEQFF. The CDR3 DNA follows: TGCAGTGCTAGTCATCGGCGGGGGGGCCCAAATGAGCAGTTCTTC.

The V gene is TRBV7-3, the J gene TRBJ2-2; maybe TRBD1 (6 bases). In germline, CDR1 is SGHTA, CDR2 FQGTGA. The V end lost 5 bases, the J end lost 7 bases, and 14 bases lay between the germline ends. The CDR3 totals 14 residues. CDR3 sequence: CASSPQTGRGELFF. The CDR3 DNA follows: TGTGCCAGCAGCCCACAGACAGGCCGCGGGGAGCTGTTTTTT.

The chain combines TRBV7-3 with TRBJ2-1; TRBD2 is a possible D gene (6 bases). This CDR3 spans 13 amino acids. CDR1 and CDR2 (germline): SGHTA, FQGTGA. Trimming removed 4 bases from V and 8 bases from J, with 12 bases in between. DNA of the CDR3: TGTGCCAGCAGCTCCCCGGGCGGGGATGAGCAGTTCTTC. The encoded protein is CASSSPGGDEQFF.

The rearrangement links TRBV19 to TRBJ1-1; a weak D match, TRBD1 (6 bases). This CDR3 region has 14 residues. Trimming took 6 bases from V and 0 from J, leaving 11 bases between them. CDR1 and CDR2 (germline): LNHDA, SQIVND (reference sequence). The CDR3 DNA reads as TGTGCCAGTAGAATCAGGGGCCTGAACACTGAAGCTTTCTTT. Translation: CASRIRGLNTEAFF.

CDR3 loop: CASSRTGEYNEQFF. The CDR3 DNA reads TGTGCCAGCAGCCGGACCGGGGAATACAATGAGCAGTTCTTC. This chain connects TRBV11-3 to TRBJ2-1; TRBD2 is a possible D gene (5 bases). Germline CDR1 SGHNT, CDR2 YENEEA. This CDR3 has 14 residues. Trimming left V 5 bases short and J 4 bases short, with 12 bases between.

This rearrangement joins TRBV6-5 to TRBJ1-6; D is ambiguous. Between the trimmed V and J ends, which lost 7 bases and 13 bases, there was a span of 14 bases. Looked up from germline, CDR1 is MNHEY and CDR2 is SVGAGI. The CDR3 spans 12 residues. This CDR3 reads CASNPMVGPLHF. In nucleotides, the CDR3 is TGTGCCAGCAACCCGATGGTCGGGCCCCTCCACTTT.

The rearrangement uses TRBV3-1 (or the pseudogene TRBV3-2) and TRBJ1-6, with D possibly matching TRBD1 (5 bases). Per the germline V gene, CDR1 is LGHDT and CDR2 is YNNKEL (reference sequence). The CDR3 covers 14 residues. Trimming took 4 bases from V and 7 from J, leaving 11 bases between them. The CDR3 sequence is CASSLQGGNSPLHF. CDR3 coding DNA: TGTGCCAGCAGCCTGCAGGGTGGGAATTCACCCCTCCACTTT.

V and J are TRBV7-2 and TRBJ1-3, with a tentative D call TRBD1 (6 bases). CDR1 and CDR2 from the germline V gene are SGHTA and FQGNSA. Trimming took off 6 bases at V and 10 bases at J, with 16 bases between the two ends. The CDR3 runs to 13 residues. CDR3 protein: CASRLSRTGTIYF. DNA for the CDR3: TGTGCCAGCAGGCTGTCCCGAACAGGGACCATATATTTT.

The chain joins TRBV10-1 to TRBJ1-5; the match to TRBD1 covers 8 bases. The ends lost 10 bases at V and 2 bases at J; junction bases unmatched: 10. This CDR3 is built from 15 residues. Germline V CDR1 and CDR2: WNHNN, SYGVQD (reference sequence). This CDR3 reads CANTSGGRGNQPQHF. Here the CDR3 DNA reads TGCGCCAACACGTCAGGGGGCAGGGGCAATCAGCCCCAGCATTTT.

The chain carries TRBV5-1 and TRBJ2-1; D perhaps matches TRBD1 (5 bases). This CDR3 region has 13 residues. V was trimmed by 3 bases and J by 7 bases, leaving 11 bases between them. The germline V gene encodes CDR1 SGHRS and CDR2 YFSETQ. The CDR3 is CASSSTEPNEQFF. In DNA, the CDR3 is TGCGCCAGCAGCTCGACAGAGCCTAATGAGCAGTTCTTC.

The rearrangement uses TRBV6-5 and TRBJ1-1, with D perhaps matching TRBD1 (5 bases). Germline V lookup: CDR1 MNHEY, CDR2 SVGAGI. CDR3 size: 14 residues. The V gene lost 8 bases and the J gene lost 4 bases, with 17 bases spanning the gap. The CDR3 DNA follows: TGTGCCAGCGGCCCGAAGGGGTCGGGCACTGAAGCTTTCTTT. Protein product: CASGPKGSGTEAFF.

A remark on this clone: This CDR3 is also generated by other DNA sequences in the sample. CDR3 in DNA: TGTGCCAGCAGCCCGAGCGCGGGCGGCTATGGCTACACCTTC. It specifies CASSPSAGGYGYTF. The chain combines TRBV3-1 (or the pseudogene TRBV3-2) with TRBJ1-2; D unclear. CDR1 and CDR2 (germline): LGHDT, YNNKEL (reference sequence). This CDR3 is built from 14 residues. Trimming shortened V by 4 bases and J by 4 bases, and 13 bases separated the two germline ends.